Below, 19 T cell receptor beta chains from the same sample are listed, as sequenced in a study of control samples from healthy donors and cancer patients. The protocol was immunoSEQ multiplex PCR, while the TCRdb copy is restricted to in-frame clones and leaves out a portion. This repertoire shows 400,000 to 450,000 clones, over 75% found once; its top ten account for roughly 6.4%. The specimen was PBMCs. The origin of the receptors is a man in his forties with head and neck cancer.

This chain connects TRBV4-3 to TRBJ1-6; perhaps TRBD1 as D (6 bases). The CDR3 sequence is 15 residues long. V was cut by 0 bases and J by 8 bases, with 11 bases left in between. CDR1 is LGHNA, CDR2 YSLEER, per germline. CDR3 residues: CASSQDLGGDSPLHF. CDR3 in DNA: TGCGCCAGCAGCCAAGATTTGGGGGGCGATTCACCCCTCCACTTT.

V usage is TRBV5-5 and J usage is TRBJ2-7; D may be TRBD1 (6 bases). The CDR3 sequence is 14 residues long. CDR1 and CDR2 (germline): SGHKS, YYEKEE (reference sequence). V gave up 4 bases and J gave up 2 bases, with 13 bases separating them. CDR3 DNA sequence: TGTGCCAGCAGCCTGCAGGGGATCCCCTACGAGCAGTACTTC. It codes for CASSLQGIPYEQYF.

This clone is a singleton in its sample. The chain recombines TRBV11-2 with TRBJ1-1; 8 bases map to TRBD1. The germline gives CDR1 SGHAT, CDR2 FQNNGV. The CDR3 has 14 residues. J was trimmed by 5 bases and V by 5 bases; bases with no gene match: 7. The CDR3 coding sequence is TGTGCCAGCAGCCCCGACAGGGGAGCGACTGAAGCTTTCTTT. It encodes CASSPDRGATEAFF.

The chain is built from TRBV6-4 and TRBJ2-1; D is perhaps TRBD2 (8 bases). The length of the CDR3 is 18 residues. Trimming cost V 6 bases and J 6 bases, with 27 bases left between them. The V gene's germline CDR1 is MRHNA and CDR2 SNTAGT. This CDR3 is CASRTQGVREGRGNEQFF. As DNA, the CDR3 is TGTGCCAGCAGGACGCAGGGGGTCCGGGAGGGCCGGGGCAATGAGCAGTTCTTC.

In its sample, this clone was seen once. The chain links TRBV4-1 to TRBJ1-5; TRBD1 matches at 7 bases. The CDR3 loop spans 16 amino acids. CDR1 MGHRA and CDR2 YSYEKL come from the germline V gene. The J segment lost 5 bases and the V segment lost 4 bases, leaving 11 bases of the junction unmatched. The CDR3 is CASSRRSGQNDQPQHF. The CDR3 DNA is TGCGCCAGCAGCCGTCGATCGGGACAGAACGATCAGCCCCAGCATTTT.

The V call is TRBV20-1, the J call TRBJ1-2; unclear D gene. The CDR3 spans 10 residues. Germline-derived CDR1 and CDR2 are DFQATT and SNEGSKA (reference sequence). V was clipped by 0 bases and J by 11 bases, with 7 bases between them. Here the CDR3 DNA reads TGCAGTGCTAGAGATCTGTCATACACCTTC. It codes for CSARDLSYTF.

The chain recombines TRBV5-5 with TRBJ2-3; the match to TRBD2 covers 9 bases. The CDR3 loop spans 15 amino acids. Germline V gives CDR1 SGHKS, CDR2 YYEKEE (reference sequence). V shed 4 bases and J 1 base; nucleotides not matched to a gene: 4. The CDR3 DNA is TGTGCCAGCAGCCCGCGGGAGGGAGGCACAGATACGCAGTATTTT. Protein: CASSPREGGTDTQYF.

The chain combines TRBV14 with TRBJ1-1; no reliable D call. Trimming took 0 bases from V and 1 from J, leaving 6 bases between them. CDR3 length: 14 amino acids. Germline CDR1 SGHDN, CDR2 FVKESK. CDR3: CASSQDRRNTEAFF. CDR3 nucleotides: TGTGCCAGCAGCCAAGACAGACGGAACACTGAAGCTTTCTTT.

V usage is TRBV28 and J usage is TRBJ2-1; 8 bases fit TRBD2. Germline assignment: CDR1 MDHEN and CDR2 SYDVKM. This CDR3 region has 16 residues. V lost 3 bases and J lost 4; bases outside the gene matches: 8. This CDR3 is CASSFPTVAGYNEQFF. CDR3 nucleotide sequence: TGTGCCAGCAGTTTCCCTACGGTAGCGGGATACAATGAGCAGTTCTTC.

The genes are TRBV5-1 and TRBJ1-5; D is ambiguous. V was cut by 0 bases and J by 10 bases, with 14 bases left in between. CDR1 SGHRS and CDR2 YFSETQ come from the germline V gene. The CDR3 is 14 residues long. The CDR3 DNA reads TGCGCCAGCAGCTTGGGCGGGTCCCACGCACCCCAGCATTTT. Translation gives CASSLGGSHAPQHF.

This clone is a singleton in its sample. The chain combines TRBV5-1 with TRBJ2-1; possible D gene TRBD1, 6 bases. V was cut by 5 bases and J by 8 bases, with 14 bases left in between. CDR3 length: 13 amino acids. Germline CDR1 reads SGHRS; CDR2 reads YFSETQ. CDR3: CASSSHRVDEQFF. CDR3 DNA: TGCGCCAGCAGTTCCCACAGGGTTGATGAGCAGTTCTTC.

The chain couples TRBV5-1 to TRBJ1-4; maybe TRBD1 (5 bases). The ends were cut back, 4 bases at V and 0 bases at J, with 10 bases in the middle. Germline V gene lookup returns CDR1 SGHRS and CDR2 YFSETQ. The CDR3 spans 15 residues. As DNA, the CDR3 is TGCGCCAGCAGCGGAGGAGGGGCAACTAATGAAAAACTGTTTTTT. Translation gives CASSGGGATNEKLFF.

The chain combines TRBV6-5 with TRBJ1-5, with D unresolved. Trimming left V 6 bases short and J 2 bases short, with 14 bases between. This CDR3 is 15 amino acids long. The germline V gene encodes CDR1 MNHEY and CDR2 SVGAGI. The CDR3 protein is CASRMLPVGNQPQHF. CDR3 coding DNA: TGTGCCAGCAGGATGCTCCCGGTGGGCAATCAGCCCCAGCATTTT.

The CDR3 loop reads CASSQGSGALDEQYF. For the CDR3, the DNA is TGTGCCAGCAGCCAAGGGTCAGGGGCGCTGGACGAGCAGTACTTC. The chain couples TRBV3-1 (or the pseudogene TRBV3-2) to TRBJ2-7, with a possible D match to TRBD1 (6 bases). The CDR3 consists of 15 residues. V lost 1 base, J lost 5 bases, and 15 bases lay in between. Germline lookup yields CDR1 LGHDT and CDR2 YNNKEL (reference sequence).

The V gene is TRBV5-6, the J gene TRBJ2-7, with D perhaps given as TRBD1 or TRBD2 (6 bases each). This CDR3 has 13 residues. CDR1 and CDR2 (germline): SGHDT, YYEEEE. V lost 4 bases and J lost 5, with 13 bases in between. Written as DNA, the CDR3 is TGTGCCAGCAGCCGGGGGCGGGCCCACGAGCAGTACTTC. Its translation: CASSRGRAHEQYF. The full variable domain, in which reference TRBV5-6 and TRBJ2-7 provide the parts outside the CDR3, is DAGVTQSPTHLIKTRGQQVTLRCSPKSGHDTVSWYQQALGQGPQFIFQYYEEEERQRGNFPDRFSGHQFPNYSSELNVNALLLGDSALYLCASSRGRAHEQYFGPGTRLTVT.

The gene calls are TRBV11-2 and TRBJ1-1, with D perhaps TRBD1 (5 bases). Germline V gene sequence: CDR1 SGHAT, CDR2 FQNNGV. Trimming took off 5 bases at V and 5 bases at J, with 12 bases between the two ends. The CDR3 sequence is 13 residues long. CDR3 in DNA: TGTGCCAGCAGCGCCAGCAGGGTTACTGAAGCTTTCTTT. Protein: CASSASRVTEAFF.

V usage is TRBV20-1 and J usage is TRBJ2-7; no firm D call. The length of the CDR3 is 14 residues. V was clipped by 3 bases and J by 0 bases, with 12 bases between them. CDR1 is DFQATT, CDR2 SNEGSKA, per germline (reference sequence). The CDR3 DNA is TGCAGTGCTAGTTCTCAGGCACACTCCTACGAGCAGTACTTC. Translated: CSASSQAHSYEQYF.

This clone showed up just a few times. V is TRBV27 and J is TRBJ1-1; 7 positions match TRBD1. CDR1 is MNHEY and CDR2 is SMNVEV in the germline V gene (reference sequence). The V gene end was trimmed by 5 bases and the J gene end by 8 bases; junction bases not matched to a gene: 14. The CDR3 runs to 15 residues. The CDR3 region has the DNA TGTGCCAGCAGTCCCCTACCGGGACAGCGATCCGAAGCTTTCTTT. Translation: CASSPLPGQRSEAFF.

The chain employs TRBV19 and TRBJ1-5, with D possibly being TRBD1 (5 bases). The CDR3 covers 13 residues. V was cut by 0 bases and J by 9 bases, with 9 bases left in between. Per germline, CDR1 LNHDA and CDR2 SQIVND (reference sequence). The CDR3 protein is CASSIDPGGPQHF. CDR3 nucleotide sequence: TGTGCCAGTAGTATAGATCCCGGGGGGCCCCAGCATTTT.